This is a list of T cell receptor beta chains from one sample in a study of blood T cell repertoires in COVID-19. TCRdb keeps only in-frame clones here, not all; method: immunoSEQ multiplex PCR. The sample includes fewer than 45,000 clones, around 80% of them seen just once. Sample: peripheral blood. Receptors originate from a man between 35 and 55 years old with active or convalescent COVID-19. Both conserved end residues are part of each CDR3. The D gene is left open where the match is weak.

v_call	d_call	j_call	cdr3_aa
TRBV5-6	.	TRBJ1-1	CASSLGGVTEAFF
TRBV5-4	.	TRBJ2-7	CASSLGDRKSYEQYF
TRBV7-2	TRBD1	TRBJ1-5	CASSSTGWVQPQHF
TRBV5-1	.	TRBJ1-1	CASSLIQNTEAFF
TRBV5-1	.	TRBJ1-1	CASSLGVRENTEAFF
TRBV18	.	TRBJ1-6	CASSISQGGNSPLHF
TRBV2	.	TRBJ2-1	CASGGSGNEQFF
TRBV30	TRBD2	TRBJ2-1	CAWSHGGSYNEQFF
TRBV7-3	.	TRBJ2-1	CASSLTSAYNEQFF
TRBV29-1	.	TRBJ2-7	CSTERGSPYEQYF
TRBV29-1	.	TRBJ2-3	CSVQLTDTQYF
TRBV18	TRBD1	TRBJ1-2	CASSPPLTGEDYGYTF
TRBV7-9	TRBD1	TRBJ1-1	CASSPRTGGLTEAFF
TRBV2	.	TRBJ1-1	CASRAFGGAGTEAFF
TRBV11-2	.	TRBJ2-3	CASSSGLTDTQYF
TRBV28	.	TRBJ1-2	CASRTLGGSDYGYTF
TRBV19	TRBD1	TRBJ1-5	CASSSDRGPKPQHF
TRBV28	TRBD1	TRBJ2-3	CASTFIGTGSDTQYF
TRBV18	.	TRBJ1-3	CASSQSGQTISGNTIYF
TRBV19	TRBD2	TRBJ2-7	CASSIGREPYEQYF
TRBV28	.	TRBJ1-3	CATLLGNTIYF
TRBV20-1	.	TRBJ2-7	CSARDGAQQYF
TRBV7-9	.	TRBJ2-5	CASSLRWPQETQYF
TRBV28	.	TRBJ1-4	CASSRGEKLFF
TRBV19	.	TRBJ2-4	CASSIGGGAKNIQYF
TRBV7-8	.	TRBJ1-6	CASSPQRQDSPLHF
TRBV7-9	TRBD2	TRBJ2-1	CATQYSGSSYNEQFF
TRBV9	TRBD1	TRBJ1-1	CASSVGQGTEAFF
TRBV6-2/TRBV6-3	TRBD2	TRBJ2-7	CASSHPRTSGFPPLHF
TRBV29-1	.	TRBJ1-2	CSVAVPRQENNYGYTF
TRBV11-2	TRBD2	TRBJ2-7	CASSLDLAGSREQYF
TRBV20-1	TRBD2	TRBJ2-1	CSARLGLAKFF
TRBV5-1	.	TRBJ1-5	CASSLGSGNQPQHF
TRBV5-4	.	TRBJ2-7	CASSLDGGYEQYF
TRBV7-9	TRBD2	TRBJ2-2	CASAGEAGELFF
TRBV4-1	TRBD1	TRBJ2-1	CASSLVRTGGKNEQFF
TRBV5-6	TRBD1	TRBJ2-1	CASSLPGQYNEQFF
TRBV6-4	.	TRBJ2-5	CASSRDGRETQYF